This T cell receptor (beta chain) was found in a study of T cells in tuberculosis. Time point: new active TB diagnosis, blood taken before or within 7 days of starting treatment. TCRdb's copy holds only in-frame clones and misses some; the assay was immunoSEQ multiplex PCR. The repertoire holds about 33,000 clones, with about 91% as singletons. The CDR3 runs to 15 residues. Germline V lookup: CDR1 MRHNA, CDR2 SNTAGT. The ends lost 5 bases at V and 1 base at J; junction bases unmatched: 4. The receptor's source is an adult with tuberculosis. Some clones in this sample may be carry-over from other donors' samples. The source was PBMCs, collected at tuberculosis diagnosis. The chain recombines TRBV6-4 with TRBJ2-3, with 9 bases that match TRBD2. The CDR3 protein is CASSYASGGTDTQYF. The CDR3 DNA sequence: TGTGCCAGCAGTTATGCTAGCGGGGGCACAGATACGCAGTATTTT.